Listed here are 23 T cell receptor beta chains from one sample, sequenced in a study of blood T cell repertoires in COVID-19. Libraries were prepared by immunoSEQ multiplex PCR; TCRdb keeps only in-frame clonotypes and omits some of them. The table has around 180,000 clones, 80% to 90% seen once. Sequences were obtained from peripheral blood. The receptors were sampled from a man in his sixties with acute or convalescent COVID-19.

V is TRBV19 and J is TRBJ2-2, with D unclear. Germline values: CDR1 LNHDA, CDR2 SQIVND (reference sequence). The CDR3 totals 15 residues. The V gene lost 2 bases and the J gene lost 0 bases, with 7 bases spanning the gap. The CDR3 DNA reads TGTGCCAGTAGTATAATGAGCTCGAACACCGGGGAGCTGTTTTTT. Its translation: CASSIMSSNTGELFF.

CDR3 amino acids: CASLGPGLNSPLHF. CDR3 DNA sequence: TGTGCCAGCCTCGGGCCAGGGCTAAATTCACCCCTCCACTTT. The chain links TRBV27 to TRBJ1-6, with D possibly TRBD1 on 5 matching bases. Trimming stripped 8 bases from V and 7 bases from J, with 15 bases between. The length of the CDR3 is 14 residues. Germline CDR1 is MNHEY and CDR2 is SMNVEV (reference sequence).

Regarding this clone: Other DNA sequences in this specimen translate into the identical CDR3. The chain couples TRBV14 to TRBJ2-1; 9 bases map to TRBD2. From germline, CDR1 is SGHDN and CDR2 FVKESK. The CDR3 consists of 15 residues. With 1 base clipped from V and 8 bases from J, the junction kept 6 bases outside the gene matches. Here the CDR3 DNA reads TGTGCCAGCAGCCAAGCCAGCGGGAGGAGGGATGAGCAGTTCTTC. It codes for CASSQASGRRDEQFF.

V is TRBV27 and J is TRBJ2-1, with 7 nucleotides matching TRBD2. Trimming took 6 bases from V and 9 from J; bases not matched to a gene: 17. The CDR3 consists of 16 residues. CDR1 is MNHEY, CDR2 SMNVEV, per germline (reference sequence). CDR3 amino acids: CASREGGRIQEGEQFF. The CDR3, as DNA: TGTGCCAGCAGGGAGGGAGGGCGCATTCAAGAGGGTGAGCAGTTCTTC.

In DNA, the CDR3 is TGTGCCAGCAGCTTTGGTTCCGGGGATGGCTACACCTTC. Its translation: CASSFGSGDGYTF. The V gene is TRBV7-9, the J gene TRBJ1-2; no firm D call. Germline lookup yields CDR1 SEHNR and CDR2 FQNEAQ (reference sequence). The CDR3 length is 13 residues. Trimming stripped 3 bases from V and 6 bases from J, with 11 bases between.

This clone came up once. The chain links TRBV4-1 to TRBJ1-5, with TRBD1 as a possible D gene (6 bases). The germline V gene encodes CDR1 MGHRA and CDR2 YSYEKL. The CDR3 has 16 residues. Trimming removed 4 bases from V and 4 bases from J, with 17 bases in between. CDR3 DNA: TGCGCCAGCAGCCTCCTGGGGGGGCAGGGTAATCAGCCCCAGCATTTT. As protein: CASSLLGGQGNQPQHF.

V usage is TRBV27 and J usage is TRBJ1-4, with a tentative D call TRBD1 (5 bases). CDR1 and CDR2 from the germline V gene are MNHEY and SMNVEV (reference sequence). V was shortened by 6 bases and J by 3 bases, with 14 bases between the two germline ends. The CDR3 length is 15 residues. The CDR3 DNA reads as TGTGCCAGCAGGGACACCCTCGGGTCTAATGAAAAACTGTTTTTT. Encoded protein: CASRDTLGSNEKLFF.

The chain combines TRBV30 with TRBJ1-2; TRBD1 aligns across 12 bases. CDR3 length: 15 residues. The V gene end was trimmed by 3 bases and the J gene end by 7 bases; junction bases not matched to a gene: 9. CDR1 GTSNPN and CDR2 SVGIG come from the germline V gene (reference sequence). CDR3: CAWRAPGTGGFGYTF. Written as DNA, the CDR3 is TGTGCCTGGAGAGCCCCCGGGACAGGGGGCTTTGGCTACACCTTC.

The chain carries TRBV7-6 and TRBJ1-2; 7 positions agree with TRBD1. With V trimmed by 1 base and J by 6 bases, 5 bases remained unmatched. The CDR3 sequence is 14 residues long. Germline lookup yields CDR1 SGHVS and CDR2 FNYEAQ. The CDR3 DNA reads as TGTGCCAGCAGCTTAGTTAGCAGGGGGGATGGCTACACCTTC. This encodes CASSLVSRGDGYTF.

The V call is TRBV5-5, the J call TRBJ1-5; D perhaps matches TRBD1 (6 bases). V was trimmed by 3 bases and J by 0 bases, leaving 10 bases between them. The CDR3 is 15 amino acids. Germline V gene data show CDR1 as SGHKS and CDR2 as YYEKEE (reference sequence). CDR3 region: CASSWTAYSNQPQHF. The DNA of the CDR3 is TGTGCCAGCAGCTGGACAGCTTATAGCAATCAGCCCCAGCATTTT.

This chain connects TRBV6-2 or TRBV6-3 to TRBJ2-5; possible D gene TRBD2, 6 bases. The V end was cut by 5 bases, the J end by 5 bases, with 21 bases between. CDR3 length: 16 amino acids. Germline CDR1 reads MNHEY; CDR2 reads SVGEGT. The CDR3 protein is CASSIRGRDLWETQYF. The CDR3 DNA is TGTGCCAGCAGTATTCGAGGGCGGGATCTATGGGAGACCCAGTACTTC.

The chain recombines TRBV4-3 with TRBJ1-1, with TRBD1 matching over 7 bases. CDR1 and CDR2 from the germline V gene are LGHNA and YSLEER. J gave up 5 bases and V 1 base, and 1 base lay outside the gene matches. The CDR3 runs to 13 residues. The DNA of the CDR3 is TGCGCCAGCAGCCAAGTGACAGGGACTGAAGCTTTCTTT. Translated, it gives CASSQVTGTEAFF.

This clone was seen a handful of times. This rearrangement joins TRBV4-1 to TRBJ2-5; D may be TRBD1 (6 bases). The germline V gene has CDR1 MGHRA and CDR2 YSYEKL. This CDR3 spans 15 amino acids. Trimming left V 0 bases short and J 5 bases short, with 13 bases between. The CDR3 is CASSQDGQGSETQYF. Here the CDR3 DNA reads TGCGCCAGCAGCCAAGATGGCCAGGGGAGTGAGACCCAGTACTTC.

This clone came up once. At the DNA level, this CDR3 is encoded by other sequences in the same sample as well. The rearrangement uses TRBV6-5 and TRBJ1-5, with 7 bases identical to TRBD1. Germline assignment: CDR1 MNHEY and CDR2 SVGAGI. This CDR3 has 14 amino acids. V lost 5 bases and J lost 4; bases outside the gene matches: 5. The DNA of the CDR3 is TGTGCCAGCAGTCGACAGGGCCTTAATCAGCCCCAGCATTTT. Protein: CASSRQGLNQPQHF.

The V call is TRBV7-8, the J call TRBJ1-1, with 7 bases identical to TRBD1. With V trimmed by 0 bases and J by 0 bases, 10 bases remained unmatched. The CDR3 totals 18 residues. The V gene's germline CDR1 is SGHVS and CDR2 FQNEAQ. CDR3 sequence (DNA): TGTGCCAGCAGCTTAGCCCGGACCAAGACAGGGCTGAACACTGAAGCTTTCTTT. This translates into CASSLARTKTGLNTEAFF.

V gene TRBV6-5 combines with J gene TRBJ1-5; 7 bases line up with TRBD1. The J segment lost 9 bases and the V segment lost 5 bases, leaving 13 bases of the junction unmatched. The CDR3 length is 15 residues. Germline V CDR1 and CDR2: MNHEY, SVGAGI. CDR3 region: CASSPADTTGVPQHF. The CDR3 region has the DNA TGTGCCAGCAGTCCCGCCGACACAACAGGGGTGCCCCAGCATTTT.

This chain links TRBV9 with TRBJ2-7, with a possible D match to TRBD2 (6 bases). The V end lost 1 base, the J end lost 2 bases, and 13 bases lay between the germline ends. The CDR3 consists of 15 residues. Germline values: CDR1 SGDLS, CDR2 YYNGEE. The CDR3 DNA follows: TGTGCCAGCAGCGTACAGAGCGGAGGGCCCTACGAGCAGTACTTC. This translates into CASSVQSGGPYEQYF. The whole variable domain, remainder taken from reference TRBV9 and TRBJ2-7, is DSGVTQTPKHLITATGQRVTLRCSPRSGDLSVYWYQQSLDQGLQFLIQYYNGEERAKGNILERFSAQQFPDLHSELNLSSLELGDSALYFCASSVQSGGPYEQYFGPGTRLTVT.

This chain joins TRBV5-1 and TRBJ2-1; D is possibly TRBD2 (6 bases). CDR3 length equals 15 residues. The germline CDR1 and CDR2 sequences are SGHRS and YFSETQ. Trimming cost V 2 bases and J 1 base, with 10 bases left between them. For the CDR3, the DNA is TGCGCCAGCAGCTTAGGCGGGGCTTCCTACAATGAGCAGTTCTTC. This sequence encodes CASSLGGASYNEQFF. Full variable domain (rest looked up from reference TRBV5-1 and TRBJ2-1): KAGVTQTPRYLIKTRGQQVTLSCSPISGHRSVSWYQQTPGQGLQFLFEYFSETQRNKGNFPGRFSGRQFSNSRSEMNVSTLELGDSALYLCASSLGGASYNEQFFGPGTRLTVL.

V is TRBV10-3 and J is TRBJ1-5; 8 bases are a match to TRBD1. The CDR3 spans 15 residues. Germline CDR1 reads ENHRY; CDR2 reads SYGVKD. Losses at the gene ends were 4 bases for V and 4 bases for J; bases not matched to a gene: 6. CDR3 nucleotides: TGTGCCATCAGTGTAGGGACAGGTTTGAATCAGCCCCAGCATTTT. Its protein is CAISVGTGLNQPQHF.

The chain links TRBV10-2 to TRBJ2-1, with 7 positions matching TRBD2. The CDR3 is 15 amino acids. CDR1 and CDR2 (germline): WSHSY, SAAADI. Trimming removed 6 bases from V and 0 bases from J; junction bases left unmatched: 5. Written as DNA, the CDR3 is TGCGCCAGCAGACTTAGCGGGCCCTCCTACAATGAGCAGTTCTTC. Translated: CASRLSGPSYNEQFF.

V and J are TRBV18 and TRBJ2-5, with D tentatively TRBD2 (6 bases). Germline lookup yields CDR1 KGHSH and CDR2 LQKENI. The CDR3 covers 16 residues. Trimming pared 3 bases from V and 1 base from J, leaving 15 bases between. The CDR3 sequence is CASSPRSSGSQETQYF. The CDR3 DNA follows: TGTGCCAGCTCACCTCGGAGTAGCGGTTCCCAAGAGACCCAGTACTTC.

The chain combines TRBV19 with TRBJ1-2; possibly TRBD1 for D (5 bases). Germline values: CDR1 LNHDA, CDR2 SQIVND (reference sequence). CDR3 length equals 13 residues. Between the trimmed V and J ends, which lost 3 bases and 5 bases, there was a span of 10 bases. The CDR3 is CASSISDSYGYTF. The CDR3 DNA follows: TGTGCCAGTAGTATTTCAGACAGTTATGGCTACACCTTC.

This chain links TRBV29-1 with TRBJ2-1; TRBD2 might be the D (5 bases). CDR3 length equals 13 residues. The germline V gene has CDR1 SQVTM and CDR2 ANQGSEA. V was trimmed by 8 bases and J by 9 bases, leaving 20 bases between them. The chain's CDR3 is CSRAATLAGEQFF. Here the CDR3 DNA reads TGCAGCCGCGCAGCAACCTTGGCGGGTGAGCAGTTCTTC.